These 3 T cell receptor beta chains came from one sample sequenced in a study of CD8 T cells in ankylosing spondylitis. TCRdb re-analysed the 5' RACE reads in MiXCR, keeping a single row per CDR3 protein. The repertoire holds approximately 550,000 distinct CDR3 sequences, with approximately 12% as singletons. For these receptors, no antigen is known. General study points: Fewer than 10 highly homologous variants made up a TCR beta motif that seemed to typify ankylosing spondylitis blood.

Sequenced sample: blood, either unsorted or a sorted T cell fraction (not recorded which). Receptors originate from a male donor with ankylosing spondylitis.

In DNA, the CDR3 is TGTGCCATCAGACATACGGGGACAGTTGAAGCTTTCTTT. As protein: CAIRHTGTVEAFF. This chain joins TRBV10-3 and TRBJ1-1; 7 nucleotides agree with TRBD1. The CDR3 contains 13 residues. Germline trimming cut 6 bases from V and 7 bases from J; bases unmatched to any gene: 8. The germline V gene encodes CDR1 ENHRY and CDR2 SYGVKD.

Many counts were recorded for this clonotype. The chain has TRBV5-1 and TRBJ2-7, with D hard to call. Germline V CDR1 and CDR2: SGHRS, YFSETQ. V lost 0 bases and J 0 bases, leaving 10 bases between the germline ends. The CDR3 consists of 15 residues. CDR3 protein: CASSLDVSTSYEQYF. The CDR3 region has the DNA TGCGCCAGCAGCTTGGATGTCAGTACCTCCTACGAGCAGTACTTC. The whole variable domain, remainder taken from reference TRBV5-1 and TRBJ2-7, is KAGVTQTPRYLIKTRGQQVTLSCSPISGHRSVSWYQQTPGQGLQFLFEYFSETQRNKGNFPGRFSGRQFSNSRSEMNVSTLELGDSALYLCASSLDVSTSYEQYFGPGTRLTVT.

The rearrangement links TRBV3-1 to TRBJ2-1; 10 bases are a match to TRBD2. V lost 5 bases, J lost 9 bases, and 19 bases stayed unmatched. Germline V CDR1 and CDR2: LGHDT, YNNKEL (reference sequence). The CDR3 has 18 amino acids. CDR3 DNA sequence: TGTGCCAGCAGCGCTCGTAGGACTAGCGGTCCTCAAAGGGGTGAGCAGTTCTTC. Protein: CASSARRTSGPQRGEQFF.